Listed below are T cell receptor beta chains from one sample, sequenced in a study of T cell changes during pregnancy in multiple sclerosis. The method was immunoSEQ multiplex PCR; TCRdb's version includes in-frame clones alone and lacks a portion of them. This sample yields approximately 70,000 clones, of which about 90% are seen a single time; about 0.42% belongs to the top ten. The sample was CD4+ T cells from peripheral blood mononuclear cells, taken before pregnancy. The receptors stem from a female donor with multiple sclerosis, enrolled in a pregnancy study. Both conserved end residues are trimmed from each CDR3. The size field is filled for only some rows; it gives once, few, many or a size class.

abundance,j_gene,v_gene,CDR3aa
-,TRBJ1-6,TRBV12-5,ASGSNNSPLH
few,TRBJ1-6,TRBV2,ASSGSGGALH
-,TRBJ2-7,TRBV27,ASSFEGRRYEQY
-,TRBJ2-1,TRBV9,ASSVGREEINEQF
-,TRBJ2-1,TRBV19,ASNPGVAGGSSYNEQF
-,TRBJ2-1,TRBV2,ASAVGGVYDEQF
once,TRBJ2-7,TRBV9,ASRVAGGAYEQY
-,TRBJ1-1,TRBV5-1,ASSWNTGTGGTEAF
-,TRBJ1-2,TRBV7-9,ASSLARGGARDYGYT
-,TRBJ2-3,TRBV4-1,ASSQAGGAVTDTQY
-,TRBJ2-1,TRBV10-1,ASSDSRDRPLGNEQF
-,TRBJ2-1,TRBV6-1,ASRLTGGQPLAQF
-,TRBJ1-6,TRBV11-3,ASSFYTTGDSPLH
-,TRBJ2-5,TRBV10-3,AISDERGGRETQY
-,TRBJ1-4,TRBV13,ASSHSGTATNEKLF
-,TRBJ1-2,TRBV27,ASSLGQGNYGYT
-,TRBJ2-3,TRBV6-1,ASSEPRGFTDTQY
-,TRBJ2-7,TRBV5-8,ASSFSGQSYEQY
once,TRBJ1-1,TRBV7-9,ASSRDGGRYTEAF
-,TRBJ1-2,TRBV5-1,ASSPGGRGRGAGYT
once,TRBJ2-1,TRBV6-1,ASSEVEGTGGMYNEQF
-,TRBJ2-2,TRBV7-9,ASSPRTSDITGELF
-,TRBJ2-5,TRBV11-3,ASSLGWREETQY
once,TRBJ2-7,TRBV5-1,ASSLRSAGGTYEQY
-,TRBJ2-7,TRBV5-5,ASSNGLAGAYEQY
-,TRBJ2-1,TRBV6-4,ASSWLAGVNEQF
-,TRBJ2-7,TRBV27,ASSISILGQNYEQY
few,TRBJ1-5,TRBV30,AWSREGQPQH
-,TRBJ2-5,TRBV11-2,ASSRQGLETQY
-,TRBJ2-7,TRBV5-8,ASSSTGQGRGEQY
once,TRBJ2-1,TRBV28,ASSFRGTHEQF
-,TRBJ2-2,TRBV2,ASSVAGEAGELF
-,TRBJ2-3,TRBV9,ASSETSGVGVTQY
-,TRBJ1-2,TRBV7-8,ASSLGGKGACYT
-,TRBJ2-3,TRBV30,AWSLTTDTQY
-,TRBJ1-2,TRBV30,AWSWADFYGYT
-,TRBJ1-2,TRBV7-2,ASSGQGGPGYGYT
-,TRBJ2-7,TRBV6-6,ASSYGMNYEQY
-,TRBJ1-5,TRBV6-1,ASSEVRSVQGPQH
few,TRBJ1-6,TRBV2,ASSERDSNSPLH
-,TRBJ1-3,TRBV19,ASRGGLSGNTIY
-,TRBJ2-7,TRBV6-1,AGRTGIGHEQY
-,TRBJ2-5,TRBV18,ASSPMGSPGVETQY
-,TRBJ1-4,TRBV5-1,ASSTAGGSTNEKLF
-,TRBJ2-5,TRBV2,ASSVVETQY
once,TRBJ2-7,TRBV9,ASSVDPGSSYEQY
-,TRBJ1-1,TRBV11-3,ASSLALQVENTEAF
-,TRBJ2-7,TRBV19,ASSRGGTSHDEQY
-,TRBJ1-1,TRBV7-2,ASSVTGGRFNTEAF